The TCR beta chain described here comes from a study of T cells after yellow fever vaccination. Study observations and caveats: Clonotypes appearing in both CD4 and CD8 compartments existed, and their share was small. Subsequent booster samples again held most clones from primary vaccination (under 98% CD4, over 80% CD8).

The CDR3 loop spans 16 amino acids. CDR1 and CDR2 from the germline V gene are WSHSY and SAAADI. Unmatched junction bases numbered 12, after V lost 4 bases and J lost 4 bases. With respect to this clonotype: Its antigen is not identified.

The 5'RACE template-switching step produced TCR cDNA and added a universal primer site and UMIs. TCRdb re-called the 5' RACE reads through MiXCR, storing one row per CDR3 protein. The sample has under 600,000 distinct CDR3 sequences, approximately 13% seen once. The chain combines TRBV10-2 with TRBJ2-5, with 7 bases fitting TRBD1. The starting material was PBMCs, obtained on the day of the yellow fever booster vaccination. This receptor was taken from a man aged 25-40 years who received the YFV17D yellow fever vaccine. CDR3 in amino acids: CASSAPTGQRRETQYF. The CDR3 DNA reads as TGCGCCAGCAGTGCTCCTACGGGACAGCGGAGAGAGACCCAGTACTTC.